This T cell receptor (beta chain) was recovered during a study of shared clonotypes between healthy human individuals. Study information: The study used three CD4 naive, three CD4 memory, two CD8 naive and one CD8 memory plate per donor.

Findings and limits, study-wide: Few donors limited the genetic and exposure-history diversity represented.

Germline-derived CDR1 and CDR2 are GTSNPN and SVGIG (reference sequence). This CDR3 spans 11 amino acids. V was shortened by 1 base and J by 16 bases, with 11 bases between the two germline ends. For this clone: The target antigen is unknown.

Naive CD8 cells lacked CD45RO, underwent positive selection for CCR7 and left out terminally differentiated effector memory CD45RA+ cells. This table comes from immunoSEQ multiplex PCR, and its TCRdb copy is limited to in-frame clones, with some not included. This table has hundreds of thousands of clones, roughly 95% appearing once. Sequences were obtained from naive CD8+ T cells sorted from blood. The genes are TRBV30 and TRBJ1-6; D is unclear. The clonotype was recovered from a woman under 40 in good health. Here the CDR3 DNA reads TGTGCCTGGAGTGGCATGGGTGAACTCCACTTT. Encoded protein: CAWSGMGELHF.